The entry below gives a single TCR beta chain sequence along with its context. As yet, its antigen is unknown. This entry is derived from a study of T cell responses to AZD1222 COVID-19 vaccine. Study results and limitations: It should be noted that donors were predominantly white British and more often female, and clonal diversity was possibly underestimated. It was only after the peak T cell response that any repertoires were sampled.

Generated by immunoSEQ multiplex PCR, the TCRdb table keeps only in-frame clones and is missing some. The sample has 90,000 to 120,000 clones, roughly 90% seen once. CDR1 and CDR2 from the germline V gene are KGHSH and LQKENI. This CDR3 is 18 amino acids long. V was shortened by 2 bases and J by 0 bases, with 17 bases between the two germline ends. The sequences come from peripheral blood, collected 28 days after the second AZD1222 dose. The chain links TRBV18 to TRBJ1-3; D may be TRBD1 (6 bases). The sequence was collected from an adult who received the AZD1222 COVID-19 vaccine. The CDR3, as DNA: TGTGCCAGCTCACCAATCGAACAGGGTACCCTCTCTGGAAACACCATATATTTT. Its translation is CASSPIEQGTLSGNTIYF.